The entry below describes one T cell receptor beta chain. The antigen is undetermined. The CDR3 is 14 amino acids. The data are from a study of shared clonotypes between healthy human individuals. Study in general: Per donor, CD8 memory used one plate, CD8 naive used two, CD4 memory used three and CD4 naive used three.

The assay was run at deep level. Sequencing used immunoSEQ multiplex PCR; TCRdb keeps in-frame clones, though not all of them. The data hold about a million clones, with roughly 75% observed a single time. Study conclusions and caveats: Relative to their counterparts shared across all four donors, non-shared clonotypes exhibited diminished generation probabilities. It was observed that 5% to 6.5% of naive CD4 clonotypes were shared across a few donors.

This receptor was identified in a young man in good health. Sequencing was carried out using memory CD4+ T cells sorted from blood. The sample's subset: CD45RA-negative fraction. The rearrangement uses TRBV12-2 and TRBJ2-1; whether TRBD1, the table's D call, matches the DNA was not checked. TRBV12-2 is marked as a pseudogene. The CDR3 protein is CASRSTRQGNEQFF. The CDR3 coding sequence is TGTGCAAGTCGTTCGACCCGACAGGGCAATGAGCAGTTCTTC.